The T cell receptor beta chain described here comes from a study of T-cell memory formation after mild COVID-19. This clonotype showed up many times. One entry per CDR3 protein, called by TCRdb with MiXCR from the 5' RACE reads. The table includes around 300,000 distinct CDR3 sequences, 10% to 15% detected once. The germline gives CDR1 SGHTA, CDR2 FQGTGA. The V and J ends lost 5 bases and 2 bases respectively, with 8 bases between them. There are 13 residues in the CDR3. This clonotype was obtained from a man in his late teens or twenties who had mild COVID-19 (a few samples of this study predate the infection). Cell type and time point are not known. Sequenced sample: PBMCs or a T cell subset sorted from them (not recorded which). This chain uses TRBV7-3 with TRBJ2-3; no firm D call. CDR3 in DNA: TGTGCCAGCAGCCCCCACAACACAGATACGCAGTATTTT. Its translation is CASSPHNTDTQYF. Full variable domain (rest looked up from reference TRBV7-3 and TRBJ2-3): GAGVSQTPSNKVTEKGKYVELRCDPISGHTALYWYRQSLGQGPEFLIYFQGTGAADDSGLPNDRFFAVRPEGSVSTLKIQRTERGDSAVYLCASSPHNTDTQYFGPGTRLTVL.